These 17 T cell receptor beta chains were sequenced from one sample in a study of blood T cell repertoires in COVID-19. TCRdb's copy holds only in-frame clones and misses some; the assay was immunoSEQ multiplex PCR. The repertoire consists of about 460,000 clones, with 75% to 90% occurring once and the leading ten covering more than 7.5%. Sequencing was done on a sample of PBMCs or T cells enriched from blood (not recorded which). The receptor source for this set is a woman aged 55-69 years who had recovered from COVID-19.

V gene TRBV18 combines with J gene TRBJ1-2, with a tentative D call TRBD1 (5 bases). V was clipped by 3 bases and J by 3 bases, with 17 bases between them. The CDR3 has 16 residues. Germline V gene sequence: CDR1 KGHSH, CDR2 LQKENI. This CDR3 reads CASSPTTNRRDYGYTF. The CDR3 DNA is TGTGCCAGCTCACCCACCACGAACAGGAGAGACTATGGCTACACCTTC.

The J gene is TRBJ2-1, the V gene TRBV20-1; D unclear. Per germline, CDR1 DFQATT and CDR2 SNEGSKA (reference sequence). Trimming pared 3 bases from V and 5 bases from J, leaving 8 bases between. This CDR3 has 12 amino acids. This CDR3 reads CSASFQNNEQFF. The CDR3 DNA sequence: TGCAGTGCTAGTTTTCAGAACAATGAGCAGTTCTTC.

This clone was counted once. The genes are TRBV2 and TRBJ1-6, with a tentative D call TRBD1 (5 bases). Germline CDR1 and CDR2: SNHLY and FYNNEI. The germline V and J ends were trimmed by 2 bases and 8 bases, with 13 bases remaining between them. The CDR3 covers 15 residues. CDR3 residues: CASSEWVQADSPLHF. The CDR3 DNA reads TGTGCCAGCAGTGAATGGGTACAGGCCGATTCACCCCTCCACTTT.

The chain carries TRBV19 and TRBJ1-2; the D gene is possibly TRBD1 (6 bases). The CDR3 loop spans 12 amino acids. Germline-derived CDR1 and CDR2 are LNHDA and SQIVND (reference sequence). V was shortened by 3 bases and J by 8 bases, with 10 bases between the two germline ends. The CDR3 DNA reads as TGTGCCAGTAGTATGGGGGCTGGCGGCTACACCTTC. This translates into CASSMGAGGYTF.

This clone was detected only once. J is TRBJ2-6 and V is TRBV19; 7 nucleotides agree with TRBD2. From germline, CDR1 is LNHDA and CDR2 SQIVND (reference sequence). The CDR3 sequence is 19 residues long. The V and J ends lost 3 bases and 0 bases, in that order; junction bases with no gene match: 11. CDR3 residues: CASSMGGLGGASGANVLTF. The CDR3 nucleotides read TGTGCCAGTAGTATGGGAGGGCTGGGCGGAGCCTCTGGGGCCAACGTCCTGACTTTC. Complete variable domain (other parts from reference TRBV19 and TRBJ2-6): DGGITQSPKYLFRKEGQNVTLSCEQNLNHDAMYWYRQDPGQGLRLIYYSQIVNDFQKGDIAEGYSVSREKKESFPLTVTSAQKNPTAFYLCASSMGGLGGASGANVLTFGAGSRLTVL.

The chain joins TRBV18 to TRBJ1-2; D may be TRBD1 (5 bases). This CDR3 spans 15 amino acids. Germline V gene lookup returns CDR1 KGHSH and CDR2 LQKENI. Trimming pared 3 bases from V and 4 bases from J, leaving 15 bases between. The CDR3 DNA sequence: TGTGCCAGCTCACCCCAACAGGAGTCTGGCTATGGCTACACCTTC. It specifies CASSPQQESGYGYTF.

The chain carries TRBV30 and TRBJ1-6; D is possibly TRBD1 (5 bases). CDR1 and CDR2 (germline): GTSNPN, SVGIG (reference sequence). Deletions cut 0 bases from V and 0 bases from J, with 12 bases between. This CDR3 comprises 17 residues. The CDR3 here is CAWSVGVTNSYNSPLHF. CDR3 bases: TGTGCCTGGAGTGTAGGGGTTACGAACTCCTATAATTCACCCCTCCACTTT. Full variable domain (missing parts from reference TRBV30 and TRBJ1-6): SQTIHQWPATLVQPVGSPLSLECTVEGTSNPNLYWYRQAAGRGLQLLFYSVGIGQISSEVPQNLSASRPQDRQFILSSKKLLLSDSGFYLCAWSVGVTNSYNSPLHFGNGTRLTVT.

The chain carries TRBV5-4 and TRBJ2-5; TRBD1 matches 10 bases. The CDR3 has 14 amino acids. Germline CDR1 is SGHNT and CDR2 is YYREEE (reference sequence). The trim removed 4 bases at V and 4 bases at J, leaving 4 bases unmatched. Here the CDR3 DNA reads TGTGCCAGCAGCCCAGGGACAGGGGTAGAGACCCAGTACTTC. Protein: CASSPGTGVETQYF.

The chain recombines TRBV4-1 with TRBJ1-2; TRBD1 matches at 7 bases. Germline loops: CDR1 MGHRA, CDR2 YSYEKL. There are 18 residues in the CDR3. Trimming at V came to 0 bases and at J to 0 bases, leaving 10 bases not matched to a gene. The DNA for the CDR3 is TGCGCCAGCAGCCAAGATAGGAGGGGGACAGACTCTAACTATGGCTACACCTTC. Translation: CASSQDRRGTDSNYGYTF.

As concerns this clone: The same CDR3 also results from other DNA sequences found in this sample. CDR3: CASSPHPGELFF. As DNA, the CDR3 is TGTGCCAGCAGCCCACATCCCGGGGAGCTGTTTTTT. The rearrangement uses TRBV9 and TRBJ2-2; D remains ambiguous. Germline V CDR1 and CDR2: SGDLS, YYNGEE. V lost 4 bases and J lost 6, with 7 bases in between. The CDR3 covers 12 residues.

The CDR3 DNA reads as TGTGCCAGCAGTTACCGACCGGGACAGGTTGATTTTCGAGGCTACAATGAGCAGTTCTTC. Translating gives CASSYRPGQVDFRGYNEQFF. This rearrangement joins TRBV14 to TRBJ2-1; 8 bases agree with TRBD1. Germline V gene sequence: CDR1 SGHDN, CDR2 FVKESK. This CDR3 spans 20 amino acids. V shed 6 bases and J 3 bases; nucleotides not matched to a gene: 22.

The chain couples TRBV4-1 to TRBJ1-2, with D maybe TRBD1 (5 bases). Looked up from germline, CDR1 is MGHRA and CDR2 is YSYEKL. This CDR3 is built from 13 residues. The ends were cut back, 0 bases at V and 4 bases at J, with 6 bases in the middle. CDR3 region: CASSQDGAYGYTF. The CDR3 DNA reads TGCGCCAGCAGCCAAGATGGGGCCTATGGCTACACCTTC.

This rearrangement joins TRBV5-1 to TRBJ2-5; 10 nucleotides line up with TRBD1. J was trimmed by 7 bases and V by 0 bases; bases with no gene match: 6. The CDR3 consists of 15 residues. Per germline, CDR1 SGHRS and CDR2 YFSETQ. Here the CDR3 reads CASSLGGQGIGTQYF. The DNA of the CDR3 is TGCGCCAGCAGCTTGGGGGGACAGGGGATCGGGACCCAGTACTTC.

The J gene is TRBJ1-5, the V gene TRBV10-3; D may be TRBD1 (6 bases). V was trimmed by 6 bases and J by 4 bases, leaving 16 bases between them. Germline lookup yields CDR1 ENHRY and CDR2 SYGVKD. CDR3 length equals 15 residues. In DNA, the CDR3 is TGTGCCATCAGGGCAGCGGGACAAATTAATCAGCCCCAGCATTTT. Protein: CAIRAAGQINQPQHF.

CDR3 sequence: CASSRMDGNQPQHF. The CDR3 nucleotides are TGTGCCAGCAGCAGGATGGATGGCAATCAGCCCCAGCATTTT. This sequence joins TRBV2 and TRBJ1-5; D is unresolved. The CDR3 has 14 residues. Between the trimmed V and J ends, which lost 6 bases and 2 bases, there was a span of 11 bases. In germline, CDR1 is SNHLY, CDR2 FYNNEI. The variable domain in full, with the rest retrieved from reference TRBV2 and TRBJ1-5, is EPEVTQTPSHQVTQMGQEVILRCVPISNHLYFYWYRQILGQKVEFLVSFYNNEISEKSEIFDDQFSVERPDGSNFTLKIRSTKLEDSAMYFCASSRMDGNQPQHFGDGTRLSIL.

The V call is TRBV2, the J call TRBJ2-7; 10 bases align to TRBD1. This CDR3 spans 12 amino acids. V lost 11 bases and J lost 2; bases outside the gene matches: 3. Looked up from germline, CDR1 is SNHLY and CDR2 is FYNNEI. The CDR3 nucleotides read TGTGCCGTCGGACAGGGGGCCTACGAGCAGTACGTC. Protein sequence: CAVGQGAYEQYV.

About this clone: The same CDR3 arises from other DNA sequences in this sample as well. The V gene is TRBV12-5, the J gene TRBJ1-1; D possibly corresponds to TRBD1 (5 bases). This CDR3 spans 15 amino acids. Germline V gives CDR1 LGHNT, CDR2 FRNRAP. V lost 3 bases and J lost 1, with 12 bases in between. Here the CDR3 DNA reads TGTGCTAGTGGTTTAATCGTCCAGGGGAACACTGAAGCTTTCTTT. Translated: CASGLIVQGNTEAFF.